These T cell receptor beta chains were read from a single sample in a study of CXCR3-negative and CXCR3-positive naive CD8 T cells. With the 5' RACE reads reprocessed, TCRdb shows one record per CDR3 protein and no DNA. This listing includes roughly 130,000 distinct CDR3 sequences. Sequences were obtained from naive CXCR3+ CD8+ T cells from blood. Receptors originate from a human donor in good health. Some clones in this sample may be carry-over from other donors' samples. The CDR3 runs from the conserved cysteine through the conserved F or W.

TRBV29-1	TRBJ1-4	CSVGTTGDEKLFF
TRBV28	TRBJ2-1	CASRLAGGHNEQFF
TRBV10-3	TRBJ1-5	CAISPGQGSNQPQHF
TRBV12-3/TRBV12-4	TRBJ2-5	CASSLQGETQYF
TRBV2	TRBJ2-7	CASSVSYSYEQYF
TRBV5-1	TRBJ2-7	CASSRTGGMEQYF
TRBV7-9	TRBJ1-5	CASSPVGDQPQHF
TRBV7-3	TRBJ2-2	CASSRLGGLAGELFF
TRBV5-6	TRBJ1-1	CASSLAGVGGNTEAFF
TRBV7-9	TRBJ2-7	CASSLYSYEQYF
TRBV21-1	TRBJ2-7	CASSKEGGYEQYF
TRBV7-2	TRBJ1-1	CASSSRLRGPNTEAFF
TRBV5-1	TRBJ2-5	CASSPPTSGQETQYF
TRBV14	TRBJ1-3	CASSPLGGNTIYF
TRBV30	TRBJ2-1	CAWSVIAGPYNEQFF
TRBV13	TRBJ2-5	CASSPSLGDGSQETQYF
TRBV12-3/TRBV12-4	TRBJ2-1	CASNRGGYNEQFF
TRBV28	TRBJ2-3	CASSFEGGRGTDTQYF
TRBV28	TRBJ2-1	CASSPRRNEQFF
TRBV7-6	TRBJ2-1	CASSLGGLNEQFF
TRBV12-3/TRBV12-4	TRBJ1-4	CASSSSVRGEKLFF
TRBV20-1	TRBJ1-2	CSARAPGEGYTF
TRBV6-5	TRBJ1-2	CASSYGGGYGYTF
TRBV12-3/TRBV12-4	TRBJ1-3	CASSDRFSGNTIYF
TRBV5-1	TRBJ1-2	CASSLSGQIYGYTF
TRBV21-1	TRBJ2-7	CASSKVERGTDPYEQYF
TRBV10-3	TRBJ2-5	CATQDRGLSQETQYF
TRBV12-3/TRBV12-4	TRBJ2-1	CASSFPYNEQFF
TRBV29-1	TRBJ1-2	CSGETGFGYTF
TRBV6-4	TRBJ2-2	CASSRSPAGTDAGGGELFF
TRBV7-9	TRBJ2-5	CASSFRIGVEETQYF
TRBV7-2	TRBJ2-1	CASSLGGSGNEQFF
TRBV6-5	TRBJ1-1	CASSYGPATEAFF
TRBV20-1	TRBJ2-7	CSARDSGGSYEQYF
TRBV11-2	TRBJ1-4	CASSLATAGFGEKLFF
TRBV23-1	TRBJ2-3	CASSQSIGLANADTQYF
TRBV29-1	TRBJ2-1	CSVVTGTGVNEQFF
TRBV10-3	TRBJ1-5	CAISESGNQPQHF
TRBV5-1	TRBJ2-7	CASSLSISYEQYF
TRBV27	TRBJ2-1	CASSLSTGNEQFF
TRBV6-2/TRBV6-3	TRBJ2-5	CASSTPDLDREKETQYF
TRBV5-1	TRBJ2-7	CASSPETSGAYEQYF
TRBV29-1	TRBJ2-7	CSVEIIPGTGLYEQYF
TRBV3-1	TRBJ2-1	CASSPENHNEQFF
TRBV6-2/TRBV6-3	TRBJ2-2	CASIPGNTGELFF
TRBV29-1	TRBJ2-7	CSVYTGSYEQYF
TRBV3-1	TRBJ1-2	CASSLTPWDANYGYTF
TRBV29-1	TRBJ2-3	CSVEDRSRSTDTQYF
TRBV6-6	TRBJ1-1	CASSDTGINTEAFF
TRBV29-1	TRBJ2-7	CSVGAGKSYEQYF
TRBV12-3/TRBV12-4	TRBJ2-2	CASSTVGQNTGELFF
TRBV12-3/TRBV12-4	TRBJ2-5	CASSLDGSSGNQETQYF